These 3 T cell receptor beta chains share one sample of origin, sequenced in a study of Ad26.COV2.S vaccination and SARS-CoV-2 variants. The treatment was: some 19 received Ad26.COV2.S at low or high dose, single or two shots; about 5 received placebo; per-sample allocation not given. It was on day 63 after the first vaccine or placebo injection that samples were taken. The method was immunoSEQ multiplex PCR; TCRdb's version includes in-frame clones alone and lacks a portion of them. The table has approximately 360,000 clones, roughly 85% seen once; the top ten hold almost 7.5%. This material consisted of peripheral blood, taken in a trial of Ad26.COV2.S vaccine versus placebo. The source of these receptors is a person between 18 and 65 years old who received the Ad26.COV2.S COVID-19 vaccine or a placebo.

This clone was observed a handful of times. V is TRBV4-1 and J is TRBJ1-5; tentative D call: TRBD1 (5 bases). Trimming removed 6 bases from V and 5 bases from J, with 14 bases in between. The CDR3 length is 14 residues. The germline V gene encodes CDR1 MGHRA and CDR2 YSYEKL. For the CDR3, the DNA is TGCGCCAGCAGTCCCAGGGAGGGCGATCAGCCCCAGCATTTT. It translates to CASSPREGDQPQHF.

J is TRBJ1-2 and V is TRBV14; no clear D. This CDR3 spans 13 amino acids. Germline values: CDR1 SGHDN, CDR2 FVKESK. With 1 base removed from V and 4 bases from J, the gap between germline ends came to 7 bases. CDR3 in amino acids: CASSQGEGYGYTF. For the CDR3, the DNA is TGTGCCAGCAGCCAAGGGGAGGGCTATGGCTACACCTTC.

The chain links TRBV2 to TRBJ1-6; TRBD1 matches 8 bases. Losses at the gene ends were 6 bases for V and 8 bases for J; bases not matched to a gene: 6. The germline V gene encodes CDR1 SNHLY and CDR2 FYNNEI. The CDR3 is 14 residues long. CDR3 in amino acids: CASRIQGAYSPLHF. The CDR3 DNA is TGTGCCAGCAGAATCCAGGGGGCCTATTCACCCCTCCACTTT.